This T cell receptor beta chain is drawn from a study of siplizumab effects on memory and regulatory T cells. Clones were sequenced by immunoSEQ multiplex PCR, and TCRdb holds only the in-frame ones, with some missing. The table lists approximately 120,000 clones, roughly 93% of them singletons. This CDR3 contains 15 residues. Germline CDR1 MNHEY, CDR2 SVGAGI. V dropped 0 bases and J dropped 3; count of bases not matched to a gene: 3. The TCR was taken from a human donor in good health. The sequenced material came from non-Treg CD4+ T cells sorted from blood. The rearrangement uses TRBV6-5 and TRBJ2-3; 7 bases align to TRBD1. The CDR3 region has the DNA TGTGCCAGCAGTTACTCAGGCAGGGGGACAGATACGCAGTATTTT. The encoded protein is CASSYSGRGTDTQYF.